The text below deals with one TCR beta chain. Its specificity is not known. Germline lookup yields CDR1 LNHDA and CDR2 SQIVND (reference sequence). The ends lost 4 bases at V and 2 bases at J; junction bases unmatched: 11. CDR3 size: 17 residues. This sample is part of a study of memory CD4+ T cells and cytomegalovirus serostatus. General study results and limits: The CMV-associated TCR signature appears largely within the CD4+ memory repertoire. CD4+ memory repertoires contained about 40% of the roughly 160 reported CMV TCRbeta sequences.

Source study methods: After removing out-of-frame reads, 2.3 million or so distinct TCRbeta sequences remained. Sequencing was performed with immunoSEQ multiplex PCR; in TCRdb, only in-frame clones are kept and a portion is missing. V, J and clone size were drawn from that table, and D and trimming were deduced from the DNA. This sample yields about 59,000 clones, of which about 81% are seen a single time; around 1% belongs to the top ten. The sort gate was single viable CD3+CD4+CD8-CD45RO+ cells for memory CD4+ T cells. This chain joins TRBV19 and TRBJ1-1; 9 bases are a match to TRBD1. The sequenced sample consisted of memory CD4+ T cells from blood. This clonotype originated in an adult in good health and CMV-seronegative. The CDR3 nucleotides read TGTGCCAGTAGTACGTCGGACAGGGGTAACAGAAACACTGAAGCTTTCTTT. It is translated as CASSTSDRGNRNTEAFF.